A selection of T cell receptor beta chains follows, all from one sample in a study of blood T cell repertoires in COVID-19. Measured with immunoSEQ multiplex PCR; TCRdb has only the in-frame clones, and not every one. The data show 300,000 or so clones, 90% to 95% seen once. The sample comprised peripheral blood. The receptors derive from a woman aged 30 to 39 with COVID-19, enrolled during active disease. Each CDR3 is given with its conserved first and last residue.

j_call: TRBJ2-1
v_call: TRBV3-1/TRBV3-2
cdr3_aa: CASSQTLGQVIYNEQFF

j_call: TRBJ2-7
v_call: TRBV6-5
cdr3_aa: CASSYSTSGDYEQYF

j_call: TRBJ2-3
v_call: TRBV27
cdr3_aa: CASSLRRGQRTSTDTQYF

j_call: TRBJ2-7
v_call: TRBV18
cdr3_aa: CASSPVDRVYEQYF

j_call: TRBJ1-2
v_call: TRBV6-1
cdr3_aa: CASSESVFYGYTF

j_call: TRBJ1-4
v_call: TRBV5-4
cdr3_aa: CASSLDRATNEKLFF

j_call: TRBJ2-1
v_call: TRBV7-4
cdr3_aa: CASSLELAGGLGNEQFF

j_call: TRBJ2-3
v_call: TRBV4-2
cdr3_aa: CASVGLAETDTQYF

j_call: TRBJ2-5
v_call: TRBV11-2
cdr3_aa: CASSPGTGVRETQYF

j_call: TRBJ2-7
v_call: TRBV29-1
cdr3_aa: CSVLDRGSSSYEQYF

j_call: TRBJ2-6
v_call: TRBV9
cdr3_aa: CASSVGAANSGANVLTF

j_call: TRBJ2-2
v_call: TRBV9
cdr3_aa: CASSVTSGSAGELFF

j_call: TRBJ1-2
v_call: TRBV5-1
cdr3_aa: CASSIGQANYGYTF

j_call: TRBJ2-7
v_call: TRBV5-1
cdr3_aa: CASSLGLAHYEQYF

j_call: TRBJ1-3
v_call: TRBV10-2
cdr3_aa: CASSDPGLGSGNTIYF

j_call: TRBJ2-1
v_call: TRBV3-1/TRBV3-2
cdr3_aa: CASSQDLSGGHEQFF

j_call: TRBJ1-5
v_call: TRBV14
cdr3_aa: CASSQAQGFNQPQHF

j_call: TRBJ2-1
v_call: TRBV5-4
cdr3_aa: CASSLVASGQDNEQFF

j_call: TRBJ1-2
v_call: TRBV18
cdr3_aa: CASSPFAITRLAGGNSYGYTF

j_call: TRBJ2-1
v_call: TRBV28
cdr3_aa: CASSGTGTTVRNEQFF